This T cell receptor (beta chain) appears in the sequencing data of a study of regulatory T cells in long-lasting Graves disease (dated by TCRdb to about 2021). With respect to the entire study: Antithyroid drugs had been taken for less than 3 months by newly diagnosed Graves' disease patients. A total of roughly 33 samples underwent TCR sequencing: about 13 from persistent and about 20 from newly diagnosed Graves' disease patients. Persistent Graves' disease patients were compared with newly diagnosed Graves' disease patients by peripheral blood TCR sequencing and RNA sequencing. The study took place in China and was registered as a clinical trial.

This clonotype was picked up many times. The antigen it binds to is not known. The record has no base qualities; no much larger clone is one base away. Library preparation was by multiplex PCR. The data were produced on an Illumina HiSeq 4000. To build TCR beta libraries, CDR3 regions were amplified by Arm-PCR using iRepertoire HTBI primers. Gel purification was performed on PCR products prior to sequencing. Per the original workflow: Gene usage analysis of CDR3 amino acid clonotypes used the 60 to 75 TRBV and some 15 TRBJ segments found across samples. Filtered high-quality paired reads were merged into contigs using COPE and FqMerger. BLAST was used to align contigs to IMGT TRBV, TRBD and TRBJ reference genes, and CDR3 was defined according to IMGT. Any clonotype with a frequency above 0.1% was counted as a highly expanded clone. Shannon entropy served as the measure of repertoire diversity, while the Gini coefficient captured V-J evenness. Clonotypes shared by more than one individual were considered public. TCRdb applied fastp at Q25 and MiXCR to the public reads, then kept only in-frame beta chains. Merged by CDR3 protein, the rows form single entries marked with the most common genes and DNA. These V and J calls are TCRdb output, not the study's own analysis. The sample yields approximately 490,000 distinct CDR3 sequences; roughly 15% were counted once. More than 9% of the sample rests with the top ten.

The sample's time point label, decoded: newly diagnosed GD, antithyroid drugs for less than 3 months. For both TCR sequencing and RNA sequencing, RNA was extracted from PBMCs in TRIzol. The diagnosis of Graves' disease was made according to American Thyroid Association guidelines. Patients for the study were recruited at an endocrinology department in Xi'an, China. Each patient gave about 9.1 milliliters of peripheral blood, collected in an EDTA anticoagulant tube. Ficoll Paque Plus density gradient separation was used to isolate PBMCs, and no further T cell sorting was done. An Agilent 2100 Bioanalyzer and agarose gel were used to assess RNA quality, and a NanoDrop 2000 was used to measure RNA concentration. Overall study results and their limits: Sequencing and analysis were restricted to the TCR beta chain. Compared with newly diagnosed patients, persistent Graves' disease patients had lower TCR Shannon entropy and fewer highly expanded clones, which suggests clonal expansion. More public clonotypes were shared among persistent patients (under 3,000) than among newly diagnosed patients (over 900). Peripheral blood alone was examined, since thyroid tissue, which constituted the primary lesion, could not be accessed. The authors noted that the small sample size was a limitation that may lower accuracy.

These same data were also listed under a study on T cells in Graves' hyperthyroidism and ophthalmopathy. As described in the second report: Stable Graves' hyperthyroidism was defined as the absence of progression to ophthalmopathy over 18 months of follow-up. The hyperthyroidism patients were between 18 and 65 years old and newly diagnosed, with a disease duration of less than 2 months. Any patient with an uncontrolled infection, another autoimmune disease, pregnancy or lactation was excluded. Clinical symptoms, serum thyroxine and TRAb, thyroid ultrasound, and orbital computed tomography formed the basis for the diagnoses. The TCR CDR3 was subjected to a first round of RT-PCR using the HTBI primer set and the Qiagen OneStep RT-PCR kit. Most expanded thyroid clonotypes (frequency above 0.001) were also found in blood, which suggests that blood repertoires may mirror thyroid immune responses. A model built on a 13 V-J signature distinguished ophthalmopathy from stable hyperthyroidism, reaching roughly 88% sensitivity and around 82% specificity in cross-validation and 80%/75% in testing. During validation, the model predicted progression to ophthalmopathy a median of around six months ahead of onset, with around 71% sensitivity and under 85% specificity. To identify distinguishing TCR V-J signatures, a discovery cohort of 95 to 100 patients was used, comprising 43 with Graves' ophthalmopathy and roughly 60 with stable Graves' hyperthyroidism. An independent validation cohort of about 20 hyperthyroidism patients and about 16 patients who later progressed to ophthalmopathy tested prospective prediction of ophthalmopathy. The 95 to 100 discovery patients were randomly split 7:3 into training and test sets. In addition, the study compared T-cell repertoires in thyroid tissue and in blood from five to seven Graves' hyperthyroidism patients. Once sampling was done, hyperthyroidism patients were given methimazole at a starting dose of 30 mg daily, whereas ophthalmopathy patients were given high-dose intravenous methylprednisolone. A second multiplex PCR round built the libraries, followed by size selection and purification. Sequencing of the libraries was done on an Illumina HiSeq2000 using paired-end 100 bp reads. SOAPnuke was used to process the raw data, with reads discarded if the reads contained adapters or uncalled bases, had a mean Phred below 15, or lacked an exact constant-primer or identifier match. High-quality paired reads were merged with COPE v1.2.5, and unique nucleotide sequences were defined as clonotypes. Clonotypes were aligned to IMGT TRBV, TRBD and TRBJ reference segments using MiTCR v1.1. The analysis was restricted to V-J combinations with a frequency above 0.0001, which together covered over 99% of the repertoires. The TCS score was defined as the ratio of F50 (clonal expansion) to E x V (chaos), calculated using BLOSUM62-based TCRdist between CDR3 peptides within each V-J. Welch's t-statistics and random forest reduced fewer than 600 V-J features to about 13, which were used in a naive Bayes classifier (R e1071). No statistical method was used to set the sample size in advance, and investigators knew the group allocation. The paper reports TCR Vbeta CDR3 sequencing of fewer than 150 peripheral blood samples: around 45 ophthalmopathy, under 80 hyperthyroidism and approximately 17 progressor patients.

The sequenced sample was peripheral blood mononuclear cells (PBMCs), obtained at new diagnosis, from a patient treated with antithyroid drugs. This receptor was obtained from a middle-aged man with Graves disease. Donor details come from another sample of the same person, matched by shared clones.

CDR3 sequence: CASSLTIGEQYF. The bases read TGTGCCAGCAGCTTAACTATCGGGGAGCAGTACTTC. The rearranged segments are TRBV7-6 and TRBJ2-7, with the identity of the D gene unclear. The CDR3 has 12 amino acids, counting the end cysteine and phenylalanine. The CDR3 DNA has 36 bases and is translated from base 1. Deletion took 2 bases off V and 7 bases off J, with a span of 9 bases between the germline ends. The germline V gene encodes CDR1 SGHVS and CDR2 FNYEAQ. Reference TRBV7-6 and TRBJ2-7 proteins supply the regions before and after the CDR3; the full variable domain is: GAGVSQSPRYKVTKRGQDVALRCDPISGHVSLYWYRQALGQGPEFLTYFNYEAQQDKSGLPNDRFSAERPEGSISTLTIQRTEQRDSAMYRCASSLTIGEQYFGPGTRLTVT.